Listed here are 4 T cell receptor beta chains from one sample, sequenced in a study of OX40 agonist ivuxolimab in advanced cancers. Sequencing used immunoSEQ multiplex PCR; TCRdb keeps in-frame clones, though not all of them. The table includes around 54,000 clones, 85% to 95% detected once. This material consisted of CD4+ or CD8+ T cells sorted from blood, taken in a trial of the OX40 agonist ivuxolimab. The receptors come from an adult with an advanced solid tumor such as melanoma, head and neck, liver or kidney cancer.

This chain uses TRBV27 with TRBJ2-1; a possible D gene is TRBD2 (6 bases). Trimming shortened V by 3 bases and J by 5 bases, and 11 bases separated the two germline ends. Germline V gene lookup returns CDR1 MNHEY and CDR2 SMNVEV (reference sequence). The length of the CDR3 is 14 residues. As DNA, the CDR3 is TGTGCCAGCAGTTTGGGACTGGCGAACAATGAGCAGTTCTTC. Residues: CASSLGLANNEQFF.

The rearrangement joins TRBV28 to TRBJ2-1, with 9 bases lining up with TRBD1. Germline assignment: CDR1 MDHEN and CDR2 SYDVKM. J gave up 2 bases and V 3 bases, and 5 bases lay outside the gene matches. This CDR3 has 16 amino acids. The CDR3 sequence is CASSFTGGGTYNEQFF. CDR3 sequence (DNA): TGTGCCAGCAGTTTTACAGGGGGCGGAACCTACAATGAGCAGTTCTTC.

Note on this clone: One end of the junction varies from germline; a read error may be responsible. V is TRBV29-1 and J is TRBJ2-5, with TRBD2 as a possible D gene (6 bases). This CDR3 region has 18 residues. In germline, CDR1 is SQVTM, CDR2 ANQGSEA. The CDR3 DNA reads TGCAGCGTCGAAGCGATGGGAAGTCCGGGAGTGGGGGAAGAGACCCAGTACTTC. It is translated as CSVEAMGSPGVGEETQYF.

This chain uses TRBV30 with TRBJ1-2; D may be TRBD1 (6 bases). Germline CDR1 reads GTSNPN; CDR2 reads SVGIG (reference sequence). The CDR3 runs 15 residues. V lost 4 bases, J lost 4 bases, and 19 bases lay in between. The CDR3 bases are TGTGCCTGGACCCCTAAGGACAGTTTCCTCTATGGCTACACCTTC. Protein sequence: CAWTPKDSFLYGYTF.